The clone carrying this T cell receptor beta chain turned up a few times. The antigen remains unidentified. PCR amplification relied on 60 Vbeta primers (plus 13 Jbeta primers). Methods used by the authors: A later analysis counted 65 million to 95 million unique TCR beta chains, around 10 million shared. Sequencing used immunoSEQ multiplex PCR; TCRdb keeps in-frame clones, though not all of them. V and J calls and clone size follow that table, whereas D and trimming were derived from the DNA. Of approximately 120,000 clones in the sample, 17% were seen once. The CDR3 has 15 residues. The ends were cut back, 1 base at V and 0 bases at J, with 10 bases in the middle. Germline V gene lookup returns CDR1 GTSNPN and CDR2 SVGIG (reference sequence). The data belong to a study of cytomegalovirus exposure and HLA in healthy donors. Overall study findings and caveats: The study reported that TCR beta sequences accurately predicted HLA-A and HLA-B alleles in most subjects.

The chain recombines TRBV30 with TRBJ1-5, with a tentative D call TRBD1 (5 bases). The source is a female donor in good health and CMV-seropositive. The sample taken for sequencing was PBMCs. The CDR3 reads CAWSAGVHSNQPQHF. CDR3 coding DNA: TGTGCCTGGAGTGCGGGGGTCCATAGCAATCAGCCCCAGCATTTT. The full variable domain, in which reference TRBV30 and TRBJ1-5 provide the parts outside the CDR3, is SQTIHQWPATLVQPVGSPLSLECTVEGTSNPNLYWYRQAAGRGLQLLFYSVGIGQISSEVPQNLSASRPQDRQFILSSKKLLLSDSGFYLCAWSAGVHSNQPQHFGDGTRLSIL.